This TCR beta chain was observed in a study of read filtering for tumor transcriptome and immune sequencing. Whole-study findings and limits: Dropping single-read clonotypes raised IR-seq and RNA-seq shared-clonotype correlation.

At the time of active disease, bone marrow was collected from every patient. The CDR3 sequence is 15 residues long. V was clipped by 7 bases and J by 7 bases; unmatched bases: 8. Germline CDR1 reads MNHEY; CDR2 reads SVGAGI. The library was built from roughly 400 ng RNA with molecular barcoded adaptors for alpha/delta and beta/gamma chains. MiXCR, run by TCRdb on the reads, gives a single entry per CDR3 protein. Of 50,000 to 65,000 distinct CDR3 sequences listed, roughly an eighth are singletons. This clonotype was found many times. What it binds is unknown. Material for sequencing was a population of CD138-negative cells sorted from bone marrow. The TCR comes from a donor aged 40 or over with multiple myeloma. The V and J genes are TRBV6-5 and TRBJ1-5; 12 bases align to TRBD1. CDR3 in amino acids: CASTLDGTGGQPQHF. CDR3 coding DNA: TGTGCCAGCACTTTAGACGGGACAGGGGGCCAGCCCCAGCATTTT.